What follows are 30 T cell receptor beta chains derived from one specimen sequenced in a study of tumor-infiltrating lymphocytes in primary liver carcinoma. A constant-region primer served to make TCR beta cDNA from about 500 ng total RNA. TCR beta libraries came from three nested multiplex PCR rounds using slightly modified ARM-PCR. Primers for the first two PCR rounds were TRBV1-TRBV30 forward primers and a C-beta reverse primer (roughly 10 cycles per round). TCRdb reprocessed the multiplex PCR reads with MiXCR, giving one entry per CDR3 protein. The data show approximately 330,000 distinct CDR3 sequences, roughly 61% seen once. Germline DNA was also extracted, and blood RNA was taken from unsorted whole blood. Sequenced sample: peripheral blood. These receptors were obtained from a man aged 40-49 years with primary liver carcinoma and hepatitis B virus infection.

This clonotype was seen just once. The V call is TRBV6-6, the J call TRBJ2-2; 8 bases fit TRBD2. V shed 7 bases and J 4 bases; nucleotides not matched to a gene: 17. The CDR3 spans 18 residues. The germline V gene encodes CDR1 MNHNY and CDR2 SVGAGI (reference sequence). As DNA, the CDR3 is TGTGCCAGCACCCTTTCAGGGGCGGTAGCGGGAACCACCGGGGAGCTGTTTTTT. Its protein product is CASTLSGAVAGTTGELFF.

This clonotype was found once. A junction boundary mismatches the germline segment, possibly from a read error. The chain has TRBV4-3 and TRBJ2-7; D gene uncertain. The germline gives CDR1 LGHNA, CDR2 YSLEER. The CDR3 totals 15 residues. CDR3: CTSSQDHRYTYEQYF. DNA for the CDR3: TGCACCAGCAGCCAAGATCATCGGTACACATACGAGCAGTACTTC.

This clonotype was seen ten or more times. V and J are TRBV6-2 or TRBV6-3 and TRBJ2-7; 8 bases fit TRBD2. The length of the CDR3 is 14 residues. V lost 6 bases to trimming and J lost 3 bases; unmatched junction nucleotides: 7. CDR1 and CDR2 (germline): MNHEY, SVGEGT. The CDR3 DNA is TGTGCCAGCAGCCCCGGGACTAGTAACTACGAGCAGTACTTC. It is translated as CASSPGTSNYEQYF.

The count of this clonotype is one. One junction end disagrees with the germline gene, perhaps due to a read error. The chain couples TRBV5-5 to TRBJ2-7; the match to TRBD1 covers 9 bases. This CDR3 comprises 14 residues. Germline V gene data show CDR1 as SGHKS and CDR2 as YYEKEE (reference sequence). The CDR3: CTSSSGTGIYEQYF. The CDR3 coding sequence is TGTACCAGCAGCTCCGGGACAGGGATCTACGAGCAGTACTTC.

The sample holds a few counts of this clonotype. The rearrangement uses TRBV4-1 and TRBJ2-7; 11 bases fit TRBD1. CDR1 and CDR2 from the germline V gene are MGHRA and YSYEKL. The length of the CDR3 is 15 residues. V dropped 2 bases and J dropped 4; count of bases not matched to a gene: 4. Written as DNA, the CDR3 is TGCGCCAGCAGCCAACTAGGACAGGGGGCTTACGAGCAGTACTTC. Amino acid sequence: CASSQLGQGAYEQYF.

J is TRBJ1-1 and V is TRBV7-9; D gene uncertain. The germline V gene has CDR1 SEHNR and CDR2 FQNEAQ (reference sequence). This CDR3 has 16 amino acids. Trimming took off 1 base at V and 2 bases at J, with 14 bases between the two ends. The CDR3 loop is CASSLGPGRENTEAFF. The CDR3 nucleotides are TGTGCCAGCAGCTTAGGTCCGGGTCGGGAAAACACTGAAGCTTTCTTT.

In regard to this clonotype: Because it lacks the conserved phenylalanine or tryptophan at the end, this CDR3 is likely a read error. This chain connects TRBV29-1 to TRBJ2-7; tentative D call: TRBD2 (6 bases). The CDR3 runs to 17 residues. V was trimmed by 5 bases and J by 2 bases, leaving 25 bases between them. CDR1 is SQVTM, CDR2 ANQGSEA, per germline. The CDR3: CSVQGGSGVRSPYEQYY. CDR3 coding DNA: TGCAGCGTTCAAGGTGGTTCGGGAGTGAGGAGCCCCTACGAGCAGTACTAC.

In this sample, this clonotype turned up a few times. J is TRBJ1-5 and V is TRBV10-3; D remains unclear. Germline V gene data show CDR1 as ENHRY and CDR2 as SYGVKD. The ends were cut back, 2 bases at V and 0 bases at J, with 8 bases in the middle. The CDR3 loop spans 15 amino acids. The DNA of the CDR3 is TGTGCCATCAGTGAGGACAACTATAGCAATCAGCCCCAGCATTTT. Translating it yields CAISEDNYSNQPQHF.

The chain recombines TRBV19 with TRBJ1-4, with 8 bases identical to TRBD1. Germline loops: CDR1 LNHDA, CDR2 SQIVND (reference sequence). The V and J ends lost 5 bases and 7 bases, in that order; junction bases with no gene match: 6. This CDR3 has 14 residues. CDR3 in DNA: TGTGCCAGTAGTGTGGGACAGGATACTGAAAAACTGTTTTTT. It encodes CASSVGQDTEKLFF.

J is TRBJ2-7 and V is TRBV5-6; 7 nucleotides match TRBD1. From germline, CDR1 is SGHDT and CDR2 YYEEEE. V gave up 4 bases and J gave up 2 bases; unmatched junction bases: 6. This CDR3 contains 14 residues. The CDR3 protein is CASSPRQGAYEQYF. DNA of the CDR3: TGTGCCAGCAGCCCGCGACAGGGAGCCTACGAGCAGTACTTC.

This clonotype has just a few counts. One junction end does not reproduce the germline sequence, and a read error may be involved. The chain employs TRBV14 and TRBJ1-4; maybe TRBD1 (6 bases). The CDR3 loop spans 13 amino acids. Per germline, CDR1 SGHDN and CDR2 FVKESK. The CDR3 region is CASSLQTGEKLLF. The CDR3 DNA reads as TGTGCCAGCAGCCTTCAGACAGGTGAAAAACTGCTTTTT.

Turning to this clonotype: This may arise from a read error, as a much more abundant clone is one base away. The gene calls are TRBV6-1 and TRBJ2-7, with D unclear. The closer fit of TRBJ2-1 to the DNA end suggests the J call may be wrong. Germline CDR1 and CDR2: MNHNS and SASEGT. The CDR3 totals 17 residues. The DNA of the CDR3 is TGTGCCAGCTGTGAGACGAGAGTTTCGTGGAGTACCAATGAGCAGTTCTTC. Protein: CASCETRVSWSTNEQFF.

The genes are TRBV5-6 and TRBJ2-7; 7 bases are a match to TRBD1. This CDR3 contains 14 residues. Germline CDR1 is SGHDT and CDR2 is YYEEEE. V lost 6 bases, J lost 3 bases, and 9 bases stayed unmatched. DNA of the CDR3: TGTGCCAGCAACTCACCGGGACAGCACTACGAGCAGTACTTC. Protein product: CASNSPGQHYEQYF.

This clonotype was seen only a few times. At one of its ends the junction is not consistent with the germline gene, which may arise from a read error. CDR3 DNA: TGTGCCATCAGTGGGGGAGCAGGAGCTTCCTTT. Its translation is CAISGGAGASF. The chain has TRBV10-3 and TRBJ1-1, with D hard to call. Germline assignment: CDR1 ENHRY and CDR2 SYGVKD. The CDR3 runs to 11 residues.

Points on this clonotype: Since the CDR3 does not end with the conserved phenylalanine or tryptophan, this likely comes from a read error. The genes are TRBV11-2 and TRBJ2-1; 12 positions match TRBD2. CDR1 and CDR2 (germline): SGHAT, FQNNGV. This CDR3 is 15 amino acids long. For the CDR3, the DNA is TGTGCTAGCAGCCTTTCTAGCGGGAGGGGTCATGAGCAGTTCCTC. Translated: CASSLSSGRGHEQFL.

To note about this clonotype: A much larger clone lies one base from this, so it may be a read error. The gene calls are TRBV12-3 or TRBV12-4 and TRBJ2-7; the D call may be TRBD1 or TRBD2 (5 bases each). CDR3 size: 14 residues. The chain's CDR3 is CANSSLGTTGEQYF. In nucleotides, the CDR3 is TGTGCCAACAGTTCGCTCGGGACGACGGGTGAGCAGTACTTC.

The genes are TRBV5-1 and TRBJ2-2; 8 bases line up with TRBD1. The CDR3 covers 14 residues. CDR1 is SGHRS and CDR2 is YFSETQ in the germline V gene. Trimming cost V 0 bases and J 6 bases; bases outside gene matches: 1. The CDR3 here is CASSLEQGAGELFF. In DNA form, the CDR3 reads TGCGCCAGCAGCTTGGAACAGGGGGCCGGGGAGCTGTTTTTT. Together with reference TRBV5-1 and TRBJ2-2, the CDR3 gives the full variable domain: KAGVTQTPRYLIKTRGQQVTLSCSPISGHRSVSWYQQTPGQGLQFLFEYFSETQRNKGNFPGRFSGRQFSNSRSEMNVSTLELGDSALYLCASSLEQGAGELFFGEGSRLTVL.

For this clonotype: The junction differs from germline at one of its ends, possibly a read error. The chain recombines TRBV12-3 or TRBV12-4 with TRBJ2-2; the D is unclear. The CDR3 runs 15 residues. CDR3 loop: CVSSALVGSTGELFF. DNA for the CDR3: TGTGTCAGCAGTGCCCTAGTAGGGTCCACCGGGGAGCTGTTTTTT.

This clonotype came up a few times. A much larger clone lies a single base off, so this may be a read error. The J gene is TRBJ2-3, the V gene TRBV11-3, with D possibly being TRBD2 (6 bases). Germline CDR1 and CDR2: SGHNT and YENEEA. Deletions cut 5 bases from V and 4 bases from J, with 19 bases between. This CDR3 is 16 amino acids long. For the CDR3, the DNA is TGTGCCAGCAGCCACGTACGGGGGAGTGAGTCAGATACGCAGTATTTT. It encodes CASSHVRGSESDTQYF.

The count of this clonotype is one. V and J are TRBV11-1 and TRBJ2-7; TRBD2 matches at 7 bases. The CDR3 extends over 15 amino acids. CDR1 is SGHAT, CDR2 FQDESV, per germline (reference sequence). The junction had 16 bases not matched to a gene; V was cut back by 6 bases and J by 8 bases. CDR3: CASSQGRGLGGQQYF. CDR3 sequence (DNA): TGTGCCAGCAGTCAGGGCCGCGGACTAGGTGGCCAGCAGTACTTC.

This chain uses TRBV6-6 with TRBJ2-7; D is tentatively TRBD1 or TRBD2 (5 bases each). Between the trimmed V and J ends, which lost 2 bases and 5 bases, there was a span of 16 bases. CDR3 size: 15 residues. Looked up from germline, CDR1 is MNHNY and CDR2 is SVGAGI (reference sequence). The CDR3 sequence: CASSYSRDADHEQYF. As DNA, the CDR3 is TGTGCCAGCAGTTACAGCCGGGACGCCGACCACGAGCAGTACTTC.

As for this clonotype: The conserved phenylalanine or tryptophan normally closing the CDR3 is absent here, so this likely arose from a read error. This chain joins TRBV11-2 and TRBJ2-2, with D unclear. V gave up 3 bases and J gave up 6 bases, with 11 bases separating them. CDR1 SGHAT and CDR2 FQNNGV come from the germline V gene. The CDR3 has 14 residues. CDR3 loop: CASSFVGWAGELFC. CDR3 in DNA: TGTGCCAGCAGCTTTGTGGGTTGGGCCGGGGAGCTGTTTTGT.

This clonotype was seen once. A single base separates this from a much larger clone, so it may be a read error. The rearrangement links TRBV30 to TRBJ2-3; a possible D gene is TRBD1 (6 bases). This CDR3 is 13 amino acids long. V lost 3 bases and J lost 10, with 17 bases in between. Germline values: CDR1 GTSNPN, CDR2 SVGIG (reference sequence). The CDR3 here is CAWSPWTDGAQYF. The CDR3, as DNA: TGTGCCTGGAGCCCGTGGACAGACGGAGCGCAGTATTTT.

This clonotype was seen ten or more times. The chain joins TRBV11-2 to TRBJ2-7; D unresolved. V gave up 4 bases and J gave up 4 bases, with 8 bases separating them. CDR1 and CDR2 (germline): SGHAT, FQNNGV. This CDR3 has 12 residues. The DNA for the CDR3 is TGTGCCAGCAGCTCCTTACATTACGAGCAGTACTTC. This encodes CASSSLHYEQYF.

This clonotype occurred a few times. J is TRBJ2-3 and V is TRBV24-1, with 8 bases aligning to TRBD2. The CDR3 has 11 amino acids. The V segment lost 5 bases and the J segment 14 bases; nucleotides outside the gene matches: 5. Per germline, CDR1 KGHDR and CDR2 SFDVKD. CDR3 DNA: TGTGCCACCAGTGCCGCGGGAGGTCTGTATTTT. Its translation is CATSAAGGLYF.

The chain carries TRBV10-3 and TRBJ2-3; the match to TRBD2 covers 11 bases. Germline CDR1 is ENHRY and CDR2 is SYGVKD. The CDR3 has 18 amino acids. CDR3 sequence reads: CCISESTSGETSTDTQYF. The CDR3 DNA reads as TGTTGCATCAGTGAGTCGACTAGCGGGGAGACTAGCACAGATACGCAGTATTTT.

This clonotype has just one count. Mismatch with germline at one junction end may stem from a read error. V is TRBV6-1 and J is TRBJ1-2; D not certain. CDR3 size: 12 residues. CDR1 is MNHNS, CDR2 SASEGT, per germline. The CDR3 nucleotides are TGTGCTAGCAGTGGATTGTCCGGCCTTTACACCTTC. Translation gives CASSGLSGLYTF.

Comment on this clonotype: At one boundary the junction diverges from the germline segment, which might be a read error. The CDR3 region has the DNA TGTGCCAGCAGCTTAGAAGGCCGGCCCTCCGGGGAGCTGTATTTT. Amino acid sequence: CASSLEGRPSGELYF. This chain connects TRBV11-3 to TRBJ2-2, with D perhaps matching TRBD2 (5 bases). There are 15 residues in the CDR3. In germline, CDR1 is SGHNT, CDR2 YENEEA. Full variable domain (rest looked up from reference TRBV11-3 and TRBJ2-2): EAGVVQSPRYKIIEKKQPVAFWCNPISGHNTLYWYLQNLGQGPELLIRYENEEAVDDSQLPKDRFSAERLKGVDSTLKIQPAELGDSAVYLCASSLEGRPSGELYFGEGSRLTVL.

The V gene is TRBV11-3, the J gene TRBJ1-1; no clear D. The V gene's germline CDR1 is SGHNT and CDR2 YENEEA. Trimming cost V 3 bases and J 4 bases, with 21 bases left between them. The CDR3 loop spans 17 amino acids. CDR3 DNA: TGTGCCAGCAGCTTTAAGGTGGGGTCGCCGGAGTTCACTGAAGCTTTCTTT. Translated: CASSFKVGSPEFTEAFF.

This clonotype has a handful of counts. This sequence joins TRBV6-6 and TRBJ1-1; 8 positions agree with TRBD1. CDR1 MNHNY and CDR2 SVGAGI come from the germline V gene (reference sequence). The CDR3 contains 13 residues. V dropped 2 bases and J dropped 7; count of bases not matched to a gene: 3. CDR3 coding DNA: TGTGCCAGCAGTTACCTGGGACAGGATGAAGCTTTCTTT. This codes for CASSYLGQDEAFF.